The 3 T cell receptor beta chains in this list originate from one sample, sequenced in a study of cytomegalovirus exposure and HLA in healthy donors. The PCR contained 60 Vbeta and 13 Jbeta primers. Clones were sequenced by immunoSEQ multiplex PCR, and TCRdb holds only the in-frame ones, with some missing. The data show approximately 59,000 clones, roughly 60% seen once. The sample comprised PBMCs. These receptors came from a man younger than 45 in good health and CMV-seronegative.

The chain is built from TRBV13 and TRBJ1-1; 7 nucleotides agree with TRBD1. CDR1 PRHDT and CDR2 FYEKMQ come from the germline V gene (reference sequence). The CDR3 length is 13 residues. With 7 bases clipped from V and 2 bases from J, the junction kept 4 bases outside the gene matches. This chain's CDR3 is CASIRGANTEAFF. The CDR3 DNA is TGTGCCAGCATCAGGGGGGCCAACACTGAAGCTTTCTTT.

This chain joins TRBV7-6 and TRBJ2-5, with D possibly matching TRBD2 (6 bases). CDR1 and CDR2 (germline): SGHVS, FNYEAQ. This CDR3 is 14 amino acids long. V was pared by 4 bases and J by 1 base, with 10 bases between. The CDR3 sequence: CASSSETSQETQYF. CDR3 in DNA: TGTGCCAGCAGCTCCGAGACTAGCCAAGAGACCCAGTACTTC.

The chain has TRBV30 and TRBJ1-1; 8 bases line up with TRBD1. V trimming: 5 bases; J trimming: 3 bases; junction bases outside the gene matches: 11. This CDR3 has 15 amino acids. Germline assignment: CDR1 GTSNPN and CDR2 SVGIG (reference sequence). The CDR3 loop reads CAWSDRGEEDTEAFF. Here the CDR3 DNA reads TGTGCCTGGTCCGACAGGGGAGAGGAGGACACTGAAGCTTTCTTT. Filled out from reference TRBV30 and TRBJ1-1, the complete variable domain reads SQTIHQWPATLVQPVGSPLSLECTVEGTSNPNLYWYRQAAGRGLQLLFYSVGIGQISSEVPQNLSASRPQDRQFILSSKKLLLSDSGFYLCAWSDRGEEDTEAFFGQGTRLTVV.